A selection of T cell receptor beta chains follows, all from one sample in a study of regulatory T cells in long-lasting Graves disease. Each CDR3 protein is one row after TCRdb ran MiXCR on the multiplex PCR reads. Of roughly 430,000 distinct CDR3 sequences in the sample, around 23% were seen once. This specimen was peripheral blood mononuclear cells (PBMCs), taken when the disease was refractory, from a patient treated with antithyroid drugs. The source is a female donor with Graves disease. Both conserved end residues are part of each CDR3. A D gene is named only where the DNA matches it firmly. The listing skips clone size in some rows; elsewhere it reads once, few, many or a size class.

-,12,TRBJ2-7,TRBV6-1,-,CASSRGIYEQYF,TGTGCCAGCAGCCGCGGGATTTACGAGCAGTACTTC
many,14,TRBJ1-1,TRBV20-1,-,CSAATGGGSTEAFF,TGCAGTGCTGCTACGGGGGGCGGGAGCACTGAAGCTTTCTTT
many,14,TRBJ2-7,TRBV9,-,CASSTGLTTYEQYF,TGTGCCAGCAGCACTGGACTAACAACCTACGAGCAGTACTTC
many,13,TRBJ2-7,TRBV2,-,CASSAGTIYEQYF,TGTGCCAGCAGCGCGGGGACAATCTACGAGCAGTACTTC
many,16,TRBJ1-5,TRBV12-3/TRBV12-4,-,CASREGGLGNNQPQHF,TGTGCCAGCAGGGAGGGGGGCTTGGGGAACAATCAGCCCCAGCATTTT
few,14,TRBJ2-2,TRBV29-1,-,CSVESGPNTGELFF,TGCAGCGTTGAATCAGGGCCGAACACCGGGGAGCTGTTTTTT
-,17,TRBJ1-2,TRBV5-4,-,CASSLKTGGQPTLGYTF,TGTGCCAGCAGCTTGAAGACGGGAGGCCAGCCCACTCTTGGCTACACCTTC
-,14,TRBJ2-3,TRBV12-3/TRBV12-4,TRBD1,CASSPGTGTDTQYF,TGTGCCAGCAGCCCCGGGACAGGGACAGATACGCAGTATTTT
-,12,TRBJ2-5,TRBV14,-,CASSQVTTATYF,TGTGCCAGCAGCCAAGTAACGACCGCCACCTACTTC
many,18,TRBJ1-5,TRBV12-3/TRBV12-4,-,CASSFLRLFTTVHQPQHF,TGTGCCAGCAGTTTCCTCCGACTTTTCACGACGGTCCATCAGCCCCAGCATTTT
few,15,TRBJ2-7,TRBV6-1,TRBD1,CASSIPRQGYYEQYF,TGTGCCAGCAGCATTCCCCGACAGGGCTACTACGAGCAGTACTTC
few,17,TRBJ1-5,TRBV6-2/TRBV6-3,TRBD1,CASSYSERDRSNQPQHF,TGTGCCAGCAGTTACTCCGAGCGGGACAGGAGCAATCAGCCCCAGCATTTT
-,16,TRBJ2-2,TRBV5-5,-,CASSLRRAQGTGELFF,TGTGCCAGCAGCTTGCGCAGGGCCCAGGGCACCGGGGAGCTGTTTTTT
-,17,TRBJ2-2,TRBV9,TRBD2,CASSVGGLGFGTGELFF,TGTGCCAGCAGCGTAGGAGGACTAGGGTTCGGCACCGGGGAGCTGTTTTTT
many,12,TRBJ2-5,TRBV2,-,CASSVGVETQYF,TGTGCCAGCAGTGTTGGGGTTGAGACCCAGTACTTC
few,16,TRBJ2-1,TRBV7-9,TRBD1,CASSPPGQISYNEQFF,TGTGCCAGCAGCCCTCCGGGACAGATCTCCTACAATGAGCAGTTCTTC
few,16,TRBJ2-7,TRBV3-1,TRBD2,CASSQEGGTQAYEQYF,TGTGCCAGCAGCCAAGAGGGAGGGACGCAAGCCTACGAGCAGTACTTC
many,16,TRBJ2-7,TRBV28,TRBD2,CASRNLAGGPPGEQYF,TGTGCCAGCCGAAATCTAGCGGGAGGGCCTCCAGGCGAGCAGTACTTC
few,14,TRBJ2-7,TRBV6-4,-,CASSYLQSSYEQYF,TGTGCCAGCAGTTACCTACAGAGCTCCTACGAGCAGTACTTC
-,17,TRBJ2-5,TRBV4-1,TRBD1,CASSQEGTGFKFGTQYF,TGCGCCAGCAGCCAAGAAGGGACAGGGTTCAAGTTCGGGACCCAGTACTTC
many,15,TRBJ2-2,TRBV2,TRBD1,CASSKGTGNTGELFF,TGTGCCAGCAGTAAGGGGACAGGCAACACCGGGGAGCTGTTTTTT
few,17,TRBJ1-6,TRBV20-1,TRBD1,CSATAGGANSYNSPLHF,TGCAGTGCTACAGCAGGGGGCGCGAATTCCTATAATTCACCCCTCCACTTT
-,19,TRBJ1-5,TRBV5-6,-,CASSRYSLGLSASNQPQHF,TGTGCCAGCAGCCGATACTCCCTAGGTTTGTCAGCTAGCAATCAGCCCCAGCATTTT
many,16,TRBJ2-2,TRBV7-8,-,CASSLAEGGNTGELFF,TGTGCCAGCAGCTTAGCGGAAGGGGGTAACACCGGGGAGCTGTTTTTT
few,14,TRBJ1-5,TRBV30,-,CAWSEGTGLQPQHF,TGTGCCTGGAGTGAGGGAACAGGACTTCAGCCCCAGCATTTT
-,17,TRBJ2-7,TRBV3-1,TRBD2,CASSQRSPERDTYEQYF,TGTGCCAGCAGCCAAAGATCCCCCGAGCGGGATACCTACGAGCAGTACTTC
-,15,TRBJ2-2,TRBV2,-,CASRAETGNTGELFF,TGTGCCAGCAGAGCCGAGACAGGGAACACCGGGGAGCTGTTTTTT
few,15,TRBJ1-5,TRBV6-2/TRBV6-3,-,CASSYSGNSNQPQHF,TGTGCCAGCAGTTACTCTGGAAATAGCAATCAGCCCCAGCATTTT